The 23 T cell receptor beta chains listed next were all sequenced from one sample in a study of T cell clonality in common variable immunodeficiency. TCRdb keeps only in-frame clones here, not all; method: immunoSEQ multiplex PCR. The record shows tens of thousands of clones for this sample, with no singletons present. Sequenced: peripheral blood mononuclear cells. All receptors derive from a person between 18 and 75 years old in good health.

This clone was counted only a few times. Read sequence stops 3 residues before the CDR3 end, and the germline J gene provides the missing end. This rearrangement joins TRBV7-8 to TRBJ1-1, with 10 bases matching TRBD1. Per the germline V gene, CDR1 is SGHVS and CDR2 is FQNEAQ. V dropped 3 bases and J dropped 4; count of bases not matched to a gene: 8. The CDR3 loop spans 16 amino acids. This chain's CDR3 is CASSLLPGTGATEAFF. The CDR3 DNA, read in part, is TGTGCCAGCAGCTTGCTGCCCGGGACAGGGGCCACTGAA. Variable domain in full (rest from reference TRBV7-8 and TRBJ1-1): GAGVSQSPRYKVAKRGQDVALRCDPISGHVSLFWYQQALGQGPEFLTYFQNEAQLDKSGLPSDRFFAERPEGSVSTLKIQRTQQEDSAVYLCASSLLPGTGATEAFFGQGTRLTVV.

This clone has ten or more counts. The read is 3 residues too short to cover the CDR3 end, so that end is filled in from the germline J gene. This chain joins TRBV6-2 or TRBV6-3 and TRBJ2-1; D possibly corresponds to TRBD2 (5 bases). V was clipped by 5 bases and J by 1 base, with 15 bases between them. CDR1 is MNHEY, CDR2 SVGEGT, per germline. CDR3 length equals 16 residues. The DNA read from the CDR3 is TGTGCCAGCAGTCTCACGTCAGGAGGTTCCTACAATGAG. The encoded protein is CASSLTSGGSYNE. The whole CDR3 sequence reads CASSLTSGGSYNEQFF.

This clone was observed at least ten times. The missing CDR3 end, 3 residues past where the read stops, is filled in from the germline J gene. The rearrangement uses TRBV9 and TRBJ2-3; 12 nucleotides line up with TRBD2. Germline assignment: CDR1 SGDLS and CDR2 YYNGEE. V dropped 4 bases and J dropped 6; count of bases not matched to a gene: 9. The CDR3 has 16 residues. The CDR3 reads CASSPTLAGGIDTQYF. Incomplete CDR3 DNA: TGTGCCAGCAGCCCCACACTAGCGGGAGGTATTGATACG.

This clone has a count of ten or more. From the germline J gene comes the end of the CDR3, since the read stops 3 residues before it. This sequence joins TRBV6-4 and TRBJ1-6; weak D call: TRBD1 (5 bases). V lost 0 bases to trimming and J lost 11 bases, with 8 bases between them. Looked up from germline, CDR1 is MRHNA and CDR2 is SNTAGT. The CDR3 has 13 amino acids. The sequenced part of the CDR3 DNA is TGTGCCAGCAGTGACTCTCAGGGTGCACCC. Translating it yields CASSDSQGAP. In full, the CDR3 is CASSDSQGAPLHF.

This clone was counted ten times or more. The CDR3 end falls 3 residues outside the read, so it is completed with the germline J gene. The chain is built from TRBV2 and TRBJ2-2; 9 bases agree with TRBD1. Germline loops: CDR1 SNHLY, CDR2 FYNNEI. The CDR3 contains 14 residues. Unmatched junction bases numbered 3, after V lost 10 bases and J lost 0 bases. The sequenced CDR3 bases are TGTGCCAAACGACAGGGGGCGAACACCGGGGAG. Translated, it gives CAKRQGANTGE. The full CDR3 is CAKRQGANTGELFF.

This clone appeared many times. Read data end 3 residues before the CDR3 end; the end is taken from the germline J gene. The V call is TRBV19, the J call TRBJ2-1; 9 bases match TRBD2. CDR3 length: 15 amino acids. The V and J ends lost 5 bases and 6 bases, in that order; junction bases with no gene match: 8. From germline, CDR1 is LNHDA and CDR2 SQIVND (reference sequence). This CDR3 reads CASSPSPSGTNEQFF. The sequenced part of the CDR3 DNA is TGTGCCAGTAGTCCGTCCCCTAGCGGGACCAATGAG.

In this sample, this clone turned up many times. The CDR3 end falls 3 residues outside the read, so it is completed with the germline J gene. This chain uses TRBV29-1 with TRBJ2-7; a possible D gene is TRBD2 (6 bases). V lost 2 bases, J lost 2 bases, and 19 bases lay in between. Per the germline V gene, CDR1 is SQVTM and CDR2 is ANQGSEA. CDR3 length: 16 residues. CDR3 amino acids: CSVESPGRGAAYEQYF. The part of the CDR3 DNA that was read is TGCAGCGTTGAATCCCCCGGGCGCGGGGCCGCCTACGAG.

This clone was recorded at least ten times. The read stops 3 residues short of the end of the CDR3; the missing end is completed from the germline J gene. The chain carries TRBV20-1 and TRBJ2-2; 11 bases match TRBD2. CDR1 is DFQATT, CDR2 SNEGSKA, per germline (reference sequence). The junction had 4 bases not matched to a gene; V was cut back by 4 bases and J by 6 bases. This CDR3 has 14 residues. The sequenced CDR3 bases are TGCAGTGCTAACCTAGCGGGAGGCCCCGGGGAG. This gives the protein CSANLAGGPGE. The CDR3 in its entirety is CSANLAGGPGELFF.

This clone was counted many times. The sequence runs out 3 residues before the end of the CDR3; the remainder is reconstructed from the germline J gene. The V gene is TRBV2, the J gene TRBJ2-7; 7 nucleotides agree with TRBD2. V was clipped by 4 bases and J by 0 bases; unmatched bases: 6. The length of the CDR3 is 15 residues. Germline V lookup: CDR1 SNHLY, CDR2 FYNNEI. CDR3: CASSVPSGFSYEQYF. CDR3 DNA (partial): TGTGCCAGCAGTGTTCCTAGCGGATTCTCCTACGAG.

Many counts were recorded for this clone. The DNA ends 3 residues before the CDR3 does, and the rest of the CDR3 is filled in from the germline J gene. This chain links TRBV28 with TRBJ2-7; 7 bases match TRBD1. J gave up 4 bases and V 8 bases, and 8 bases lay outside the gene matches. The germline gives CDR1 MDHEN, CDR2 SYDVKM. The CDR3 is 13 residues long. The sequenced CDR3 bases are TGTGCCAGCGAAGACAGGGAGATTTACGAG. The encoded protein is CASEDREIYE. The whole CDR3 is CASEDREIYEQYF.

This clone was observed at least ten times. The CDR3 end is not reached by the read, which stops 3 residues before it; the germline J gene fills it in. The chain has TRBV7-8 and TRBJ2-1, with 15 positions matching TRBD2. The germline gives CDR1 SGHVS, CDR2 FQNEAQ. V shed 4 bases, J shed 9 bases, and the junction held 1 base outside the gene matches. The CDR3 loop spans 14 amino acids. CDR3 DNA (partial): TGTGCCAGCAGCTGGGGACTAGCGGGAGGTGAG. Translated: CASSWGLAGGE. The complete CDR3 protein is CASSWGLAGGEQFF.

This clone appeared many times. Sequencing ends 3 residues short of the CDR3 end; the germline J gene provides the rest. The chain joins TRBV7-2 to TRBJ2-1, with D possibly matching TRBD1 (6 bases). CDR3 length: 17 residues. Trimming took off 0 bases at V and 0 bases at J, with 12 bases between the two ends. Germline lookup yields CDR1 SGHTA and CDR2 FQGNSA. This CDR3 is CASSLALGALSYNEQFF. CDR3 DNA, as far as it was read: TGTGCCAGCAGCTTAGCGTTGGGGGCCCTCTCCTACAATGAG.

This clone was recorded many times. The CDR3 is cut off 3 residues early in the read; its end comes from the germline J gene. The chain uses TRBV7-2 and TRBJ2-7, with 13 bases fitting TRBD2. The CDR3 loop spans 15 amino acids. Unmatched junction bases numbered 6, after V lost 5 bases and J lost 5 bases. CDR1 is SGHTA and CDR2 is FQGNSA in the germline V gene. The CDR3 is CASSPPGLAGDEQYF. The sequenced part of the CDR3 DNA is TGTGCCAGCAGCCCTCCCGGACTAGCGGGAGACGAG.

In its sample, this clone was seen many times. The DNA ends 3 residues before the CDR3 does, and the rest of the CDR3 is filled in from the germline J gene. The chain couples TRBV18 to TRBJ1-2; D gene unclear. Trimming left V 1 base short and J 4 bases short, with 10 bases between. Germline V gives CDR1 KGHSH, CDR2 LQKENI. The CDR3 loop spans 14 amino acids. CDR3 sequence: CASSPLGNSYGYTF. The part of the CDR3 DNA that was read is TGTGCCAGCTCACCACTTGGTAACAGCTATGGC. Full variable domain (missing parts from reference TRBV18 and TRBJ1-2): NAGVMQNPRHLVRRRGQEARLRCSPMKGHSHVYWYRQLPEEGLKFMVYLQKENIIDESGMPKERFSAEFPKEGPSILRIQQVVRGDSAAYFCASSPLGNSYGYTFGSGTRLTVV.

This clone was seen ten or more times. The CDR3 extends 3 residues past the end of the read, so its final part is completed from the germline J gene. The rearrangement links TRBV14 to TRBJ1-2; D is unclear. The length of the CDR3 is 15 residues. Germline V CDR1 and CDR2: SGHDN, FVKESK. V was cut by 0 bases and J by 4 bases, with 12 bases left in between. CDR3 sequence reads: CASSQDLSSGYGYTF. Partial CDR3 DNA: TGTGCCAGCAGCCAAGATCTTTCCAGCGGCTATGGC.

This clone appeared many times. The sequence runs out 3 residues before the end of the CDR3; the remainder is reconstructed from the germline J gene. The J gene is TRBJ2-5, the V gene TRBV7-2, with 7 bases that match TRBD1. Germline V gives CDR1 SGHTA, CDR2 FQGNSA. J gave up 5 bases and V 3 bases, and 6 bases lay outside the gene matches. The CDR3 loop spans 14 amino acids. Incomplete CDR3 DNA: TGTGCCAGCAGCTTTGACAGGGCCGGCGAGACC. This translates into CASSFDRAGET. The full CDR3 protein reads CASSFDRAGETQYF.

In its sample, this clone was seen a few times. The sequence runs out 3 residues before the end of the CDR3; the remainder is reconstructed from the germline J gene. J is TRBJ2-3 and V is TRBV18; 8 bases match TRBD2. Per the germline V gene, CDR1 is KGHSH and CDR2 is LQKENI. The V gene end was trimmed by 5 bases and the J gene end by 1 base; junction bases not matched to a gene: 5. This CDR3 contains 15 residues. CDR3 DNA, as far as it was read: TGTGCCAGCTCAACCGGGGGGGACCGCACAGATACG. Translating it yields CASSTGGDRTDT. The CDR3, in full, reads CASSTGGDRTDTQYF. Together with reference TRBV18 and TRBJ2-3, the CDR3 gives the full variable domain: NAGVMQNPRHLVRRRGQEARLRCSPMKGHSHVYWYRQLPEEGLKFMVYLQKENIIDESGMPKERFSAEFPKEGPSILRIQQVVRGDSAAYFCASSTGGDRTDTQYFGPGTRLTVL.

This clone was counted many times. The read halts 3 residues ahead of the CDR3 end, with the missing end drawn from the germline J gene. The rearrangement joins TRBV20-1 to TRBJ1-1; D possibly corresponds to TRBD1 (6 bases). The CDR3 sequence is 15 residues long. V was clipped by 6 bases and J by 0 bases, with 17 bases between them. Germline V gene data show CDR1 as DFQATT and CDR2 as SNEGSKA (reference sequence). The CDR3: CSAPDRKLMNTEAFF. CDR3 bases read: TGCAGTGCGCCTGACAGGAAGCTAATGAACACTGAA.

Note on this clone: The observed sequence ends 3 residues before the CDR3 terminus, with the missing tail filled in from the germline J gene. V is TRBV20-1 and J is TRBJ2-5; no reliable D call. V shed 2 bases and J shed 7 bases, with 14 bases lying between them. This CDR3 is built from 13 residues. CDR1 and CDR2 from the germline V gene are DFQATT and SNEGSKA (reference sequence). Partial CDR3 DNA: TGCAGTGCTAGATCTGCCCATTCGGGGACC. Protein product: CSARSAHSGT. In full, the CDR3 reads CSARSAHSGTQYF.

This clone was observed many times. The read stops 3 residues short of the end of the CDR3; the missing end is completed from the germline J gene. The V call is TRBV19, the J call TRBJ2-7; D is perhaps TRBD2 (6 bases). The germline gives CDR1 LNHDA, CDR2 SQIVND (reference sequence). The length of the CDR3 is 14 residues. V lost 6 bases and J lost 0, with 12 bases in between. The CDR3 sequence: CASRAPGDSYEQYF. CDR3 DNA, as far as it was read: TGTGCCAGTAGAGCTCCGGGGGACTCCTACGAG.

This clone was observed many times. Read coverage stops 3 residues before the CDR3 terminus; the germline J gene supplies the remainder. V usage is TRBV5-1 and J usage is TRBJ2-1, with 16 bases fitting TRBD2. Germline V gene data show CDR1 as SGHRS and CDR2 as YFSETQ. Trimming removed 4 bases from V and 5 bases from J; junction bases left unmatched: 9. The length of the CDR3 is 18 residues. CDR3 DNA (partial): TGCGCCAGCAGCAAACAGATGGGACTAGCGGGAGGGAACAATGAG. Protein sequence: CASSKQMGLAGGNNE. The entire CDR3 protein is CASSKQMGLAGGNNEQFF.

This clone was seen ten or more times. With the read ending 3 residues before the CDR3 end, the germline J gene is used to fill in that end. The rearrangement joins TRBV2 to TRBJ2-3, with 8 bases identical to TRBD2. Germline CDR1 is SNHLY and CDR2 is FYNNEI. Losses at the gene ends were 2 bases for V and 3 bases for J; bases not matched to a gene: 7. CDR3 size: 16 residues. The CDR3 DNA, read in part, is TGTGCCAGCAGTGAATCAGCGGGAGTGGCGACAGATACG. This translates into CASSESAGVATDT. The complete CDR3 reads CASSESAGVATDTQYF.

This clone was seen ten or more times. Read coverage stops 3 residues before the CDR3 terminus; the germline J gene supplies the remainder. V usage is TRBV29-1 and J usage is TRBJ2-5; D is possibly TRBD2 (6 bases). Trimming left V 7 bases short and J 2 bases short, with 14 bases between. Per germline, CDR1 SQVTM and CDR2 ANQGSEA. The CDR3 has 13 residues. The CDR3 region is CSAPKGTQETQYF. The CDR3 DNA, read in part, is TGCAGCGCCCCCAAAGGGACTCAAGAGACC.